This is a list of T cell receptor beta chains from one sample in a study of beta chain features in type 1 diabetes. The assay was immunoSEQ multiplex PCR, and TCRdb's table has in-frame clones only and misses some. The sample contains some 270,000 clones, under 13% of which appear only once. The sample taken for sequencing was naive CD4+ T cells from blood. Receptors originate from a man aged 25 to 40 with type 1 diabetes. Each CDR3 is given with its conserved first and last residue. D genes are given only for firm matches. Rows give clone size only sometimes, using once, few, many, or a class for an expanded clone.

V gene	CDR3 length	D gene	clone size	J gene	CDR3 DNA	CDR3 protein
TRBV20-1	11	NA	few	TRBJ1-2	TGCAGTGCTAGAGTCTACTATGGCTACACCTTC	CSARVYYGYTF
TRBV19	11	NA	few	TRBJ1-2	TGTGCCAGTAGTTCGCGACAAGGCTACACCTTC	CASSSRQGYTF
TRBV11-1	15	NA	NA	TRBJ2-1	TGTGCCAGCAGCTTACGGCAGGGGAGGGAAAATGAGCAGTTCTTC	CASSLRQGRENEQFF
TRBV20-1	10	NA	NA	TRBJ2-3	TGCAGTGCTCTTGCAGATACGCAGTATTTT	CSALADTQYF
TRBV7-2	14	TRBD1	NA	TRBJ2-5	TGTGCCAGCAGCCCCAGGACAGGTGGTGAGACCCAGTACTTC	CASSPRTGGETQYF
TRBV5-1	14	NA	few	TRBJ2-6	TGCGCCAGCAGCTCGTCCTCTGGGGCCAACGTCCTGACTTTC	CASSSSSGANVLTF
TRBV4-3	19	TRBD2	NA	TRBJ2-1	TGCGCCAGCAGCCAGGATCCCCTGGTCGGTCTAGCGGGGGGCAATGAGCAGTTCTTC	CASSQDPLVGLAGGNEQFF
TRBV5-1	15	TRBD2	few	TRBJ2-3	TGCGCCAGCAGCTCTGGGACTAGCGGGGTAGATACGCAGTATTTT	CASSSGTSGVDTQYF
TRBV5-1	14	NA	NA	TRBJ2-7	TGCGCCAGCAGCTTTGCTGGCCCCCGGGGCGAGCAGTACTTC	CASSFAGPRGEQYF
TRBV4-2	16	TRBD1	few	TRBJ2-1	TGTGCCAGCAGCCGATCACGGACAGGGATCGATTATGAGCAGTTCTTC	CASSRSRTGIDYEQFF
TRBV7-3	15	TRBD2	NA	TRBJ2-1	TGTGCCAGCTCAAGGCGGGGGGGACAATACAATGAGCAGTTCTTC	CASSRRGGQYNEQFF
TRBV5-1	14	TRBD2	few	TRBJ2-5	TGCGCCAGCAGCTTGGAAGGTAGCGGGGAGACCCAGTACTTC	CASSLEGSGETQYF
TRBV7-2	14	TRBD1	few	TRBJ2-3	TGTGCCAGCAGCTTAACAGGGGGTGTGGATACGCAGTATTTT	CASSLTGGVDTQYF
TRBV7-2	13	NA	NA	TRBJ1-2	TGTGCCAGCAGCACCTACAGAGGGAGCGGCTACACCTTC	CASSTYRGSGYTF
TRBV27	11	NA	NA	TRBJ1-2	TGTGCCAGCAGGCAGACTTATGGCTACACCTTC	CASRQTYGYTF
TRBV9	13	NA	NA	TRBJ2-5	TGTGCCAGCAACCTTAGCTCGCAAGAGACCCAGTACTTC	CASNLSSQETQYF
TRBV15	17	NA	NA	TRBJ1-5	TGTGCCACCAGCAGAGGAGGTGGGTTTAGTAGCAATCAGCCCCAGCATTTT	CATSRGGGFSSNQPQHF
TRBV11-2	11	NA	NA	TRBJ1-1	TGTGCCAGCAGTCTTGACACAGAAGCTTTCTTT	CASSLDTEAFF
TRBV4-2	15	TRBD1	few	TRBJ1-5	TGTGCCAGCAGCCAAGAACGACAGGGGCAATGGCCCCAGCATTTT	CASSQERQGQWPQHF
TRBV18	13	NA	NA	TRBJ2-1	TGTGCCAGCTCACCTCGACAGAACAATGAGCAGTTCTTC	CASSPRQNNEQFF
TRBV30	13	NA	few	TRBJ1-6	TGTGCCTGGAGTCTTTCGGGTAATTCACCCCTCCACTTT	CAWSLSGNSPLHF
TRBV2	13	NA	NA	TRBJ2-5	TGTGCCAGCAGTGAGGGGGGTGGGCAGACCCAGTACTTC	CASSEGGGQTQYF
TRBV4-3	13	NA	few	TRBJ2-5	TGCGCCAGCAGCCATCCTGGCGGGGAGACCCAGTACTTC	CASSHPGGETQYF
TRBV19	14	TRBD1	NA	TRBJ2-7	TGTGCCAGTAGTATCCCAGACAGGGTTCACGAGCAGTACTTC	CASSIPDRVHEQYF
TRBV5-6	15	NA	NA	TRBJ1-5	TGTGCCAGCAGCTCGCTGACTAAAACCTATCAGCCCCAGCATTTT	CASSSLTKTYQPQHF
TRBV10-3	15	NA	NA	TRBJ1-2	TGTGCCATCAGTGAGTCTCCAGGGAATAACTATGGCTACACCTTC	CAISESPGNNYGYTF
TRBV5-1	17	TRBD2	NA	TRBJ2-3	TGCGCCAGCAGCTGGGGGACTAGCGGGGATAGCACAGATACGCAGTATTTT	CASSWGTSGDSTDTQYF
TRBV7-2	16	NA	few	TRBJ1-5	TGTGCCAGCAGCACCACTCGGGTGGGGGGAAGTCAGCCCCAGCATTTT	CASSTTRVGGSQPQHF
TRBV5-6	14	NA	NA	TRBJ2-7	TGTGCCAGCAGCTTGTCAGGGATCGCCTACGAGCAGTACTTC	CASSLSGIAYEQYF
TRBV5-1	16	NA	few	TRBJ1-1	TGCGCCAGCAGCACCTCGGGCGACAGGTTGAACACTGAAGCTTTCTTT	CASSTSGDRLNTEAFF
TRBV7-2	13	NA	NA	TRBJ1-5	TGTGCCAGCAGCTTAGGGTGGAGTCAGCCCCAGCATTTT	CASSLGWSQPQHF
TRBV4-1	17	NA	NA	TRBJ2-7	TGCGCCAGCAGCCAAGATAACAGCAGGCAGGGGTCCTACGAGCAGTACTTC	CASSQDNSRQGSYEQYF
TRBV5-1	14	NA	few	TRBJ2-7	TGCGCCAGCAGCTTGGAGCCTGCCTCCTACGAGCAGTACTTC	CASSLEPASYEQYF
TRBV5-4	14	TRBD1	NA	TRBJ1-1	TGTGCCAGCTCGTCCCGGGACAGGGGCACTGAAGCTTTCTTT	CASSSRDRGTEAFF
TRBV18	14	NA	NA	TRBJ2-7	TGTGCCAGCTCCCCGCTCGGACAGTCCTACGAGCAGTACTTC	CASSPLGQSYEQYF
TRBV30	13	TRBD1	NA	TRBJ2-7	TGTGCCTATAACCGGGACAGACCCTACGAGCAGTACTTC	CAYNRDRPYEQYF
TRBV18	14	TRBD2	few	TRBJ2-7	TGTGCCAGCTCACCCCGCGGGGGGGCCTCCGAGCAGTACTTC	CASSPRGGASEQYF
TRBV5-6	12	NA	NA	TRBJ2-1	TGTGCCAGCAGCTCCCCCTCGGGTAAGCAGTTCTTC	CASSSPSGKQFF
TRBV18	12	NA	few	TRBJ2-7	TGTGCCAGCTCACCTTCATCCTACGAGCAGTACTTC	CASSPSSYEQYF
TRBV7-9	13	TRBD1	few	TRBJ2-7	TGTGCCAGCAGCTTAGGGGACAGGGACGAGCAGTACTTC	CASSLGDRDEQYF
TRBV7-9	13	NA	NA	TRBJ1-5	TGTGCCAGCAGCTCCCCCGGGGGGCAGCCCCAGCATTTT	CASSSPGGQPQHF
TRBV19	13	NA	NA	TRBJ2-7	TGTGCCAGTAGTATAGGGGCCGGCTACGAGCAGTACTTC	CASSIGAGYEQYF
TRBV2	13	NA	few	TRBJ1-3	TGTGCCAGCGAGAGCGGGTTTGGGGACACCATATATTTT	CASESGFGDTIYF
TRBV7-9	11	NA	NA	TRBJ2-7	TGTGCCAGCAGCCGACATGGCGAGCAGTACTTC	CASSRHGEQYF
TRBV7-2	16	TRBD1	few	TRBJ2-2	TGTGCCAGCAGCCCGTTTGAACAGGGGATCACCGGGGAGCTGTTTTTT	CASSPFEQGITGELFF
TRBV28	16	NA	few	TRBJ1-4	TGTGCCAGCAGCTCCGGTGCGGCTCGAAATGCTGAAAAACTGTTTTTT	CASSSGAARNAEKLFF
TRBV2	14	NA	few	TRBJ1-2	TGTGCCAGCAGCAAAGAGACTGGGAACTATGGCTACACCTTC	CASSKETGNYGYTF
TRBV29-1	16	TRBD1	few	TRBJ1-1	TGCAGCGTTGCCTCAAAACAGGGGAGGACGGCCACTGAAGCTTTCTTT	CSVASKQGRTATEAFF
TRBV4-3	15	NA	few	TRBJ1-4	TGCGCCAGCAGCCAAGGTGAACAGGTTGTTGAAAAACTGTTTTTT	CASSQGEQVVEKLFF
TRBV2	16	NA	few	TRBJ1-4	TGTGCCAGCAGTGAAGTAGAGGGGGCAACTAATGAAAAACTGTTTTTT	CASSEVEGATNEKLFF
TRBV7-9	15	TRBD1	few	TRBJ2-7	TGTGCCAGCAGCTCTGGACAGGCAAGCTCCTACGAGCAGTACTTC	CASSSGQASSYEQYF
TRBV6-5	14	NA	NA	TRBJ1-1	TGTGCCAGCAGTTACAACGGGGGGAACACTGAAGCTTTCTTT	CASSYNGGNTEAFF
TRBV7-9	19	TRBD1	few	TRBJ2-6	TGTGCCAGCAGCTTAACGAGGTCGAGGGGGCACTCTGGGGCCAACGTCCTGACTTTC	CASSLTRSRGHSGANVLTF
TRBV9	15	TRBD1	NA	TRBJ1-5	TGTGCCAGCAGCGTAGGGGGACAGGGGTTGCAGCCCCAGCATTTT	CASSVGGQGLQPQHF
TRBV23-1	15	TRBD1	NA	TRBJ1-2	TGCGCCAGCAGTCAAACCGACAGGGGGAGCGCTGGCTACACCTTC	CASSQTDRGSAGYTF